These 24 T cell receptor beta chains share one sample of origin, sequenced in a study of T cells in tumors after PD-1 blockade. Measured with immunoSEQ multiplex PCR; TCRdb has only the in-frame clones, and not every one. The sample has approximately 63,000 clones, around two thirds seen once. The source was PBMCs, collected after anti-PD-1 treatment. All receptors derive from a human donor with basal cell carcinoma.

The V gene is TRBV19, the J gene TRBJ1-1; 9 bases line up with TRBD1. Germline V CDR1 and CDR2: LNHDA, SQIVND (reference sequence). Unmatched junction bases numbered 10, after V lost 7 bases and J lost 4 bases. The length of the CDR3 is 15 residues. The DNA of the CDR3 is TGTGCCAGTACCCAACGGACAGGGGTTAGCACTGAAGCTTTCTTT. It translates to CASTQRTGVSTEAFF.

This clone came up once. The rearrangement uses TRBV7-6 and TRBJ2-1, with 11 positions matching TRBD2. The CDR3 runs to 18 residues. Germline V gene sequence: CDR1 SGHVS, CDR2 FNYEAQ. With V trimmed by 1 base and J by 0 bases, 5 bases remained unmatched. Here the CDR3 DNA reads TGTGCCAGCAGCTTAGGACTAGCGGGGAAAAGCTCCTACAATGAGCAGTTCTTC. Translated: CASSLGLAGKSSYNEQFF. Full variable domain (missing parts from reference TRBV7-6 and TRBJ2-1): GAGVSQSPRYKVTKRGQDVALRCDPISGHVSLYWYRQALGQGPEFLTYFNYEAQQDKSGLPNDRFSAERPEGSISTLTIQRTEQRDSAMYRCASSLGLAGKSSYNEQFFGPGTRLTVL.

This clone showed up just once. The chain is built from TRBV7-9 and TRBJ2-7; D unresolved. The V and J ends lost 6 bases and 3 bases respectively, with 15 bases between them. Per the germline V gene, CDR1 is SEHNR and CDR2 is FQNEAQ (reference sequence). There are 14 residues in the CDR3. The CDR3 DNA sequence: TGTGCCAGCAGTTCCACTATTAGGCACTACGAGCAGTACTTC. Translating gives CASSSTIRHYEQYF.

With regard to this clone: Compared with germline, one end of the junction differs, possibly owing to a read error. The gene calls are TRBV11-2 and TRBJ1-1, with D possibly TRBD1 on 6 matching bases. The CDR3 covers 15 residues. Germline CDR1 SGHAT, CDR2 FQNNGV. The CDR3 sequence is CTSSARQALNTEAFF. In DNA form, the CDR3 reads TGTACCAGCAGCGCCCGACAGGCCCTGAACACTGAAGCTTTCTTT.

V is TRBV23-1 and J is TRBJ2-7; 8 bases line up with TRBD1. TRBV23-1 is an ORF; its function is uncertain. Trimming at V came to 4 bases and at J to 5 bases, leaving 13 bases not matched to a gene. The CDR3 is 16 amino acids. The CDR3 region is CASSPLRQGAGHEQYF. The DNA for the CDR3 is TGCGCCAGCAGTCCACTACGGCAGGGGGCGGGTCACGAGCAGTACTTC.

This clone was seen only a few times. This rearrangement joins TRBV5-1 to TRBJ2-3; D remains ambiguous. This CDR3 has 14 amino acids. Trimming left V 0 bases short and J 2 bases short, with 7 bases between. Per the germline V gene, CDR1 is SGHRS and CDR2 is YFSETQ. The CDR3 DNA reads as TGCGCCAGCAGCTTGGACGACCTCACAGATACGCAGTATTTT. This encodes CASSLDDLTDTQYF.

This clone was seen a handful of times. Within the sample, other DNA sequences also encode this same CDR3. CDR3 DNA sequence: TGTGCCAGCAGCTTGGGTCTTTCTCAGCCCCAGCATTTT. Residues: CASSLGLSQPQHF. V and J are TRBV5-6 and TRBJ1-5; D remains unclear. The germline gives CDR1 SGHDT, CDR2 YYEEEE. This CDR3 spans 13 amino acids. V gave up 0 bases and J gave up 6 bases, with 7 bases separating them.

The chain couples TRBV4-1 to TRBJ2-7, with D possibly TRBD1 on 6 matching bases. There are 15 residues in the CDR3. V was pared by 0 bases and J by 2 bases, with 11 bases between. Germline CDR1 and CDR2: MGHRA and YSYEKL. The CDR3 DNA sequence: TGCGCCAGCAGCCAAGATCAGGGGTCGACCTACGAGCAGTACTTC. As protein: CASSQDQGSTYEQYF.

The chain uses TRBV7-9 and TRBJ2-7; 8 bases are a match to TRBD1. Germline V gene lookup returns CDR1 SEHNR and CDR2 FQNEAQ (reference sequence). There are 14 residues in the CDR3. V dropped 4 bases and J dropped 2; count of bases not matched to a gene: 4. CDR3 DNA: TGTGCCAGCAGCTCCCGGGACAGGACCTACGAGCAGTACTTC. Amino acids: CASSSRDRTYEQYF.

This CDR3 reads CASSLGQLNTGELFF. The CDR3 DNA is TGTGCCAGCAGCTTAGGACAGCTCAACACCGGGGAGCTGTTTTTT. The chain links TRBV7-9 to TRBJ2-2; the D gene is possibly TRBD1 (5 bases). The V gene's germline CDR1 is SEHNR and CDR2 FQNEAQ (reference sequence). This CDR3 comprises 15 residues. Between the trimmed V and J ends, which lost 1 base and 2 bases, there was a span of 8 bases.

J is TRBJ2-1 and V is TRBV19; a weak D match, TRBD1 (6 bases). Trimming cost V 5 bases and J 4 bases, with 12 bases left between them. In germline, CDR1 is LNHDA, CDR2 SQIVND (reference sequence). The CDR3 covers 14 residues. CDR3 coding DNA: TGTGCCAGTAGTCCCAGGGGACGGTACAATGAGCAGTTCTTC. Protein product: CASSPRGRYNEQFF.

The chain joins TRBV5-1 to TRBJ2-2; D is perhaps TRBD1 or TRBD2 (5 bases each). The length of the CDR3 is 16 residues. V lost 4 bases, J lost 7 bases, and 20 bases lay in between. Germline CDR1 SGHRS, CDR2 YFSETQ. The CDR3, as DNA: TGCGCCAGCAGCGTGACCGGGACCCGCACCAACGGGGAGCTGTTTTTT. Translated: CASSVTGTRTNGELFF.

This clone was detected a few times. This sequence joins TRBV19 and TRBJ2-3, with a tentative D call TRBD2 (6 bases). Deletions cut 0 bases from V and 2 bases from J, with 12 bases between. CDR1 is LNHDA, CDR2 SQIVND, per germline (reference sequence). This CDR3 has 16 amino acids. The CDR3 spells CASSIDPGGPTDTQYF. The CDR3 nucleotides read TGTGCCAGTAGTATAGATCCCGGGGGACCCACAGATACGCAGTATTTT.

This clone was seen more than once but under ten times. The chain has TRBV29-1 and TRBJ1-1, with D uncertain. CDR1 is SQVTM, CDR2 ANQGSEA, per germline. V was clipped by 2 bases and J by 0 bases, with 7 bases between them. The CDR3 is 13 amino acids. CDR3 protein: CSVERRLNTEAFF. The CDR3 DNA sequence: TGCAGCGTTGAAAGGCGGCTGAACACTGAAGCTTTCTTT.

This chain connects TRBV15 to TRBJ2-5; perhaps TRBD1 as D (5 bases). This CDR3 spans 14 amino acids. The germline V gene has CDR1 LNHNV and CDR2 YYDKDF (reference sequence). With 3 bases removed from V and 2 bases from J, the gap between germline ends came to 10 bases. The CDR3 spells CATSSFDSQETQYF. The CDR3 DNA reads as TGTGCCACCAGCAGCTTCGACAGTCAAGAGACCCAGTACTTC.

In its sample, this clone was seen a few times. The chain carries TRBV18 and TRBJ2-5, with 8 nucleotides matching TRBD2. The CDR3 runs to 16 residues. Unmatched junction bases numbered 10, after V lost 3 bases and J lost 4 bases. CDR1 is KGHSH and CDR2 is LQKENI in the germline V gene. CDR3 residues: CASSPRGGLGVETQYF. In DNA, the CDR3 is TGTGCCAGCTCACCCCGGGGGGGCCTCGGGGTAGAGACCCAGTACTTC.

J is TRBJ1-2 and V is TRBV5-1, with D possibly matching TRBD1 (5 bases). The CDR3 consists of 15 residues. CDR1 is SGHRS, CDR2 YFSETQ, per germline. V was shortened by 5 bases and J by 2 bases, with 16 bases between the two germline ends. DNA for the CDR3: TGCGCCAGCAGGCCCGATTCCGGGACGAACTATGGCTACACCTTC. Translation: CASRPDSGTNYGYTF.

The chain combines TRBV5-1 with TRBJ2-2; 8 positions agree with TRBD1. The junction had 6 bases not matched to a gene; V was cut back by 2 bases and J by 0 bases. Germline V gives CDR1 SGHRS, CDR2 YFSETQ. The CDR3 extends over 17 amino acids. This CDR3 reads CASSLRSDRANTGELFF. The CDR3 bases are TGCGCCAGCAGCTTAAGATCGGACAGGGCGAACACCGGGGAGCTGTTTTTT.

V usage is TRBV2 and J usage is TRBJ2-2; TRBD1 aligns across 8 bases. The CDR3 is 17 residues long. J was trimmed by 8 bases and V by 2 bases; bases with no gene match: 13. The V gene's germline CDR1 is SNHLY and CDR2 FYNNEI. The CDR3 bases are TGTGCCAGCAGTGAAAACCGACGGACAGGGCTTCCGGGGGAGCTGTTTTTT. This translates into CASSENRRTGLPGELFF.

The chain carries TRBV7-9 and TRBJ2-3; perhaps TRBD2 as D (5 bases). The CDR3 sequence is 17 residues long. The germline gives CDR1 SEHNR, CDR2 FQNEAQ (reference sequence). The ends were cut back, 4 bases at V and 0 bases at J, with 17 bases in the middle. The CDR3 sequence: CASSSPRAATSTDTQYF. CDR3 DNA: TGTGCCAGCAGCTCCCCAAGAGCGGCTACTAGCACAGATACGCAGTATTTT. Looking up the rest from reference TRBV7-9 and TRBJ2-3 gives the full variable domain: DTGVSQNPRHKITKRGQNVTFRCDPISEHNRLYWYRQTLGQGPEFLTYFQNEAQLEKSRLLSDRFSAERPKGSFSTLEIQRTEQGDSAMYLCASSSPRAATSTDTQYFGPGTRLTVL.

The chain links TRBV30 to TRBJ2-1; tentatively, D is TRBD1 (5 bases). This CDR3 region has 12 residues. CDR1 is GTSNPN and CDR2 is SVGIG in the germline V gene (reference sequence). Trimming removed 7 bases from V and 4 bases from J, with 11 bases in between. The CDR3 nucleotides are TGTGCCTCACTGGGGCTTTACAATGAGCAGTTCTTC. It is translated as CASLGLYNEQFF.

This chain joins TRBV10-2 and TRBJ2-5, with 8 nucleotides matching TRBD2. Germline CDR1 is WSHSY and CDR2 is SAAADI. Losses at the gene ends were 3 bases for V and 5 bases for J; bases not matched to a gene: 8. This CDR3 has 15 amino acids. DNA of the CDR3: TGCGCCAGCAGTGACATTAGCGGGGCGGGGGAGACCCAGTACTTC. This gives the protein CASSDISGAGETQYF.

CDR3 nucleotides: TGTGCCAGCAGTCAACAGGAGAACACTGAAGCTTTCTTT. This codes for CASSQQENTEAFF. The gene calls are TRBV2 and TRBJ1-1, with D perhaps matching TRBD1 (5 bases). With 5 bases removed from V and 1 base from J, the gap between germline ends came to 8 bases. CDR1 is SNHLY, CDR2 FYNNEI, per germline. The CDR3 length is 13 residues.

The CDR3, as DNA: TGTGCCAGTAGTACTAGGAAGGGACAGGGGGGCACAGATACGCAGTATTTT. Translation gives CASSTRKGQGGTDTQYF. This chain connects TRBV19 to TRBJ2-3, with TRBD1 matching 11 bases. CDR1 LNHDA and CDR2 SQIVND come from the germline V gene (reference sequence). The CDR3 is 17 amino acids. The J segment lost 1 base and the V segment lost 4 bases, leaving 7 bases of the junction unmatched.